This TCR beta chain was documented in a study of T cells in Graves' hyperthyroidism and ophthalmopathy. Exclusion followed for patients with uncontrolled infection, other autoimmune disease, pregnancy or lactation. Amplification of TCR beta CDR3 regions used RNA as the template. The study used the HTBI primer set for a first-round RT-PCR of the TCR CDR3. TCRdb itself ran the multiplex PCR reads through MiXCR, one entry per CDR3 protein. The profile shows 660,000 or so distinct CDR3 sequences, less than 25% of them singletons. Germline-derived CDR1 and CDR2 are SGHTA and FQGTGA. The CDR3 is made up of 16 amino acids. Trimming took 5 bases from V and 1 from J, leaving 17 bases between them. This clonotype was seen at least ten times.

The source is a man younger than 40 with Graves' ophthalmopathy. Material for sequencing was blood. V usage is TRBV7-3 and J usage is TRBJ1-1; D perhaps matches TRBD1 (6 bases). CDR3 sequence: CASSLTGGLKNTEAFF. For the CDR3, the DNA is TGTGCCAGCAGCCTCACGGGGGGGCTAAAGAACACTGAAGCTTTCTTT.